This T cell receptor beta chain was captured by sequencing in a study of beta chain features in type 1 diabetes. Study summary: The patient and healthy donor groups were comparable for age, gender and cell yields. Study results and caveats: The study found fewer insertions and more deletions at VDJ junctions in type 1 diabetes patients. The study found moderately but significantly shorter TCRB CDR3s in all four CD4+ subsets of Type 1 diabetes patients.

This clone was seen more than once but under ten times. Its antigen is unknown. The collection from each donor was one heparinised blood draw averaging around 100 mL. Since all of the isolated RNA was reverse transcribed, expressed TCRB transcripts were what got sequenced. The table came from immunoSEQ multiplex PCR; TCRdb's copy has only in-frame clones and leaves some out. The repertoire consists of 300,000 to 350,000 clones, with approximately 10% occurring once and the leading ten covering roughly 0.99%. The material sequenced was central memory CD4+ T cells from blood. The clonotype comes from a man aged 30-40 years with type 1 diabetes.

CDR3 residues: CASSKGKSEYSYEQYF. The CDR3 DNA reads as TGTGCCAGCAGCAAAGGGAAAAGTGAATACTCCTACGAGCAGTACTTC. The rearrangement links TRBV21-1 to TRBJ2-7. TRBV21-1 is labeled a pseudogene. This CDR3 contains 16 residues.